These T cell receptor beta chains were read from a single sample in a study of T-cell reconstitution after alpha-beta-depleted transplantation in children. MiXCR, applied by TCRdb to the PCR reads, yields one record per CDR3 protein. Here the sample spans hundreds of thousands of distinct CDR3 sequences, around 13% being singletons. The source material was PBMCs, sampled before TCRalphabeta/CD19-depleted stem cell transplant. Receptors originate from a girl aged 2 to 10 with congenital amegakaryocytic thrombocytopenia, due to receive a stem cell transplant. The CDR3 runs from the conserved cysteine through the conserved F or W. Each record gives: V gene, CDR3 protein.

TRBV20-1	CSAKKHRGESTGELFF
TRBV28	CATERGGNRASYEQYF
TRBV20-1	CSASMDRGISNEQFF
TRBV27	CASTSRGYTEAFF
TRBV27	CASSPRTGEQYF
TRBV3-1	CASSPRAGTDFVQDRNYGYTF
TRBV7-7	CASSPSPQAEAFF
TRBV19	CASTGRSDTQYF
TRBV3-1	CASSGLADNEQFF
TRBV29-1	CSVAGQTLGYDEQFF
TRBV12-3/TRBV12-4	CASGYSQNTEAFF
TRBV6-1	CASSTMTLDFPEQFF
TRBV7-9	CAVDLAGTPFREQFF
TRBV12-3/TRBV12-4	CASSFSTSGEGELFF
TRBV9	CASNSREGLFEEQFF
TRBV12-3/TRBV12-4	CASEDTGLGGHEQYF
TRBV12-3/TRBV12-4	CASSYRGRFDTQYF
TRBV12-3/TRBV12-4	CASSLLGGSSGANVLTF
TRBV6-1	CATRRTGMVSNQPQHF
TRBV7-7	CASSLRSSQETQYF
TRBV5-1	CASSLALAGGYNEQFF
TRBV20-1	CSARDRRFPNTGELFF
TRBV5-1	CASSPDWGNEQFF
TRBV29-1	CSAHRGDIQYF
TRBV5-1	CASSSKTVLPYNEQFF
TRBV12-3/TRBV12-4	CASSYEGGTYEQYF
TRBV5-1	CASSLGIRADNEKLFF
TRBV6-1	CASSRGDGNQPQHF
TRBV5-1	CASWKDNRYEQYF
TRBV20-1	CSAEGEGPDTQYF
TRBV20-1	CSARSLRQGSDTF
TRBV10-2	CASSVDANQPQHF
TRBV12-3/TRBV12-4	CASSLTLGLNTEAFF
TRBV5-1	CASSSQGLSSYNEQFF
TRBV28	CASSTGTGSSYGYTF
TRBV28	CASSFQSSKTQFF
TRBV20-1	CSATGGYTF
TRBV3-1	CASSQDGTSLSTDTQYF
TRBV6-6	CASSYGGFGSAFF
TRBV7-8	CASSLVGSRYPVSTDTQYF
TRBV11-2	CASSLGRSFGSGAFF
TRBV12-3/TRBV12-4	CASSFRSGRGSNEQFF